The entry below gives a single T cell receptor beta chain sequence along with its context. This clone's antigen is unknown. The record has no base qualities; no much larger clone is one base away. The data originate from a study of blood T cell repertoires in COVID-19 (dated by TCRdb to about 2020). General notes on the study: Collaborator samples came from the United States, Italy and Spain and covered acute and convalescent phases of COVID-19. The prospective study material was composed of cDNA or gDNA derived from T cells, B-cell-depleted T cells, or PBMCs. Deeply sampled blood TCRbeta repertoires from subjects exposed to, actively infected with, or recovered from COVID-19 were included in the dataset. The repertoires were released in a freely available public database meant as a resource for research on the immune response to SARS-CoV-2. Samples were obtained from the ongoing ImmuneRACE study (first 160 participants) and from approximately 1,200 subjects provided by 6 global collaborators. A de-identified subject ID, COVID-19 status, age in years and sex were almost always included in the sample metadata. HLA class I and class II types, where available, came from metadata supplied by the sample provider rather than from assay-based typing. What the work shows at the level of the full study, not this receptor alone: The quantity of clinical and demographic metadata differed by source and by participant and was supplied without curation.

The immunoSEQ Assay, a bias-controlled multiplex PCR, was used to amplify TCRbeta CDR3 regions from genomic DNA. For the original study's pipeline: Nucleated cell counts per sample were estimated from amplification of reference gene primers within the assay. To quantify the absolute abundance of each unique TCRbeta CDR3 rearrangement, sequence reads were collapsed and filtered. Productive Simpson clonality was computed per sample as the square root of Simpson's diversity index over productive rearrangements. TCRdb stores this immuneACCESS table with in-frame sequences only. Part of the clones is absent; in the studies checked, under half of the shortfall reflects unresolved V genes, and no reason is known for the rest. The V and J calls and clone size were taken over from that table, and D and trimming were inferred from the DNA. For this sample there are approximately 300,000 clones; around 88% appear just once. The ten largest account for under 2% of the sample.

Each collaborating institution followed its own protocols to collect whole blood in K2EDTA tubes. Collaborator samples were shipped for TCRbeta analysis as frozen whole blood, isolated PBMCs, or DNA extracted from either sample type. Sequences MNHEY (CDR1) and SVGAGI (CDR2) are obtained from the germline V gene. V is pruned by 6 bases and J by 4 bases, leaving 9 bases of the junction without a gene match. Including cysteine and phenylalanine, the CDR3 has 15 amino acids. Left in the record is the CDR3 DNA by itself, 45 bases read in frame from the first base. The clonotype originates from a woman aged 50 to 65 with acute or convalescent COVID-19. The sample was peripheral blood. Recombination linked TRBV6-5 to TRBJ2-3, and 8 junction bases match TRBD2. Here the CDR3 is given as CASSQGLDDADTQYF. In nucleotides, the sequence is TGTGCCAGCAGCCAGGGACTAGATGATGCAGATACGCAGTATTTT.